The TCR beta chain described here comes from a study of human T cells and chemical hapten exposure (dated by TCRdb to the early 2020s). The study in broad terms: For sensitization, 2% DPC in acetone was applied to a roughly 2 cm by roughly 2 cm area of upper inner arm skin. The study tracked peripheral blood TCR repertoire changes in vivo during primary and secondary sensitization to the hapten diphenylcyclopropenone (DPC) in alopecia patients. Throughout the study period of 20 to 25 weeks, patients also received therapeutic DPC doses to the scalp every week. The patient cohort, mostly female, included alopecia areata with under or over 50% scalp involvement, alopecia totalis and alopecia universalis. Patch tests used Finn chambers with 0.01% DPC on the upper back, scored after 6 days by International Contact Dermatitis Research Group standards. Libraries were pooled for sequencing, and variation in per-sample TCR yields was attributed mainly to small differences in library volumes within the pool. Blood for TCR sequencing was provided by twenty-nine alopecia patients at one to four time points (pre-sensitization, 2, 6 and 24 weeks). Blood samples were taken from patients before sensitization (week 0) and at 2, 6 and about 24 weeks after DPC sensitization.

The time point label here, explained by the study, means: patch test 1, 2 weeks after DPC sensitization. The sample's treatment or condition label is to be understood as: therapeutic diphenylcyclopropenone sensitization with weekly scalp DPC. At every patch-test visit, the blood draw took place before the patch test was put on. Patients were considered eligible if aged 18 to 70, diagnosed with alopecia and deemed suitable for DPC therapy, and patients were excluded if pregnant. Total RNA was isolated from unfractionated whole blood collected in Tempus Blood RNA tubes. Libraries were built with RACE. The sequencing machine was a NextSeq 500. Library preparation attached unique molecular identifiers to individual cDNA molecules for quantitative, reproducible TCR counting. For every blood RNA sample, sequencing covered both the TCR alpha and TCR beta chains. Regarding the original processing steps: Samples had a median of 95,638 TCRs, with a range from about 23,224 to 700,000. The Decombinator software suite was used to annotate the V, J and CDR3 of the TCR reads. Every sample was subsampled to the same number of TCRs (28,000) for the PS versus PT1 abundance plots. TCRs were defined as expanded if absent before sensitization and observed at least eight times at the 2-week time point. TCRdb reran the public reads through fastp at Q25 and MiXCR, keeping productive beta chains. Rows with one shared CDR3 protein collapse into an entry with the most common genes and DNA. It is TCRdb's table, rather than the study itself, that gives the V and J calls and clone size. The sample records around 99,000 distinct CDR3 sequences, over 10% of which are singletons. The top ten constitute 2% to 2.5% of the sample.

The germline V gene encodes CDR1 MDHEN and CDR2 SYDVKM. The CDR3 contains 11 residues, cysteine and phenylalanine counted. Left in the record is the CDR3 DNA by itself, 33 bases read in frame from the first base. V loses 2 bases of germline sequence and J loses 7 bases, and the interval between the two ends is 2 bases. Paper-wide results and their limitations: Significantly more large CDR3 similarity clusters were formed by expanded TCRs than by pre-sensitization or healthy control sets, consistent with antigen-driven responses. Patch test score was positively correlated with the number of PT1 expanded TCRs, with significance at thresholds 8, 16 and 32 but not at 4. Repeated subsampling changed both the strength of the expansion versus patch-test correlation and the threshold at which that correlation became significant. DPC sensitization did not change the number of TCRs with a frequency above 1 in 1000, and there was no evidence of changes in global repertoire structure. Alopecia, a presumed autoimmune disease, was present in all patients, so the immune response of the patients might differ from that of healthy individuals.

Turning to this clonotype: There is no known antigen for this receptor. There are no base qualities to consult, and no much larger clone falls within one base.

The receptor was derived from a woman aged 40 to 50 with alopecia areata. Some clones in this sample may be carry-over from other donors' samples. This receptor chain uses TRBV28 and TRBJ1-4; too little of a D gene remains to name it. The sample in question was whole blood, obtained in connection with sensitization to the hapten diphenylcyclopropenone (DPC). The nucleotides are TGTGCCAGCAGTTTAAGTGAAAAACTGTTTTTT. This yields the protein CASSLSEKLFF. Joined to the reference TRBV28 and TRBJ1-4 proteins, this CDR3 gives the full variable domain: DVKVTQSSRYLVKRTGEKVFLECVQDMDHENMFWYRQDPGLGLRLIYFSYDVKMKEKGDIPEGYSVSREKKERFSLILESASTNQTSMYLCASSLSEKLFFGSGTQLSVL.